The 30 T cell receptor beta chains below come from one sample, sequenced in a study of T cell responses to AZD1222 COVID-19 vaccine. Assay: immunoSEQ multiplex PCR; the TCRdb copy retains only in-frame clones and omits some. This table has roughly 97,000 clones, nearly 90% appearing once. This sample comprised peripheral blood, obtained on day 0 of AZD1222 vaccination. Every receptor here comes from an adult in good health.

This chain joins TRBV5-1 and TRBJ2-7; 7 bases align to TRBD1. Germline-derived CDR1 and CDR2 are SGHRS and YFSETQ. The ends lost 3 bases at V and 1 base at J; junction bases unmatched: 4. The CDR3 extends over 14 amino acids. DNA for the CDR3: TGCGCCAGCAGCTCACACAGGGGATCCTACGAGCAGTACTTC. Translated: CASSSHRGSYEQYF.

J is TRBJ2-2 and V is TRBV5-1; TRBD2 might be the D (6 bases). V lost 7 bases to trimming and J lost 13 bases, with 23 bases between them. CDR1 is SGHRS, CDR2 YFSETQ, per germline. The CDR3 runs 14 residues. Here the CDR3 DNA reads TGCGCCAGCGTGCGGTGGGGGAGGATCGATGGGCTGTTTTTT. This translates into CASVRWGRIDGLFF.

This chain uses TRBV29-1 with TRBJ1-3, with D possibly being TRBD1 (5 bases). V lost 4 bases and J 0 bases, leaving 10 bases between the germline ends. The germline gives CDR1 SQVTM, CDR2 ANQGSEA. This CDR3 is 14 amino acids long. The CDR3 region has the DNA TGCAGCGTTGGACAGCCGAGCTCTGGAAACACCATATATTTT. It encodes CSVGQPSSGNTIYF.

This chain links TRBV6-6 with TRBJ2-3; the D is unclear. There are 11 residues in the CDR3. With 6 bases removed from V and 5 bases from J, the gap between germline ends came to 6 bases. The germline gives CDR1 MNHNY, CDR2 SVGAGI (reference sequence). The CDR3: CASSRVDTQYF. CDR3 nucleotide sequence: TGTGCCAGCAGCCGGGTAGATACGCAGTATTTT.

V usage is TRBV6-1 and J usage is TRBJ2-6; TRBD1 aligns across 8 bases. With 2 bases clipped from V and 0 bases from J, the junction kept 6 bases outside the gene matches. Germline loops: CDR1 MNHNS, CDR2 SASEGT. The CDR3 covers 18 residues. The CDR3 is CASSEWGQASSGANVLTF. The CDR3 DNA follows: TGTGCCAGCAGTGAATGGGGACAGGCGAGCTCTGGGGCCAACGTCCTGACTTTC.

The chain recombines TRBV10-3 with TRBJ2-3; a weak D match, TRBD2 (5 bases). The germline gives CDR1 ENHRY, CDR2 SYGVKD. Deletions cut 0 bases from V and 6 bases from J, with 16 bases between. This CDR3 spans 16 amino acids. The CDR3 is CAISESSADGGDTQYF. The CDR3, as DNA: TGTGCCATCAGTGAGTCCTCAGCGGATGGTGGGGATACGCAGTATTTT.

The V call is TRBV7-9, the J call TRBJ2-5; 7 bases are a match to TRBD1. The CDR3 length is 13 residues. V lost 5 bases and J lost 5; bases outside the gene matches: 5. Germline CDR1 is SEHNR and CDR2 is FQNEAQ (reference sequence). The chain's CDR3 is CASSDRELETQYF. For the CDR3, the DNA is TGTGCCAGCAGCGACAGGGAATTGGAGACCCAGTACTTC.

The chain links TRBV2 to TRBJ1-4; D gene ambiguous. CDR1 is SNHLY and CDR2 is FYNNEI in the germline V gene. CDR3 length: 16 amino acids. Trimming pared 6 bases from V and 0 bases from J, leaving 14 bases between. Here the CDR3 reads CASRAWRPATNEKLFF. The CDR3 bases are TGTGCCAGCAGGGCTTGGAGGCCCGCAACTAATGAAAAACTGTTTTTT.

The chain carries TRBV12-3 or TRBV12-4 and TRBJ1-2; D not certain. The CDR3 loop spans 11 amino acids. The V end lost 9 bases, the J end lost 4 bases, and 9 bases lay between the germline ends. For the CDR3, the DNA is TGTGCCAGTGGGTGGGGCTATGGCTACACCTTC. Translation: CASGWGYGYTF.

The chain employs TRBV28 and TRBJ1-3; 10 bases match TRBD1. This CDR3 region has 14 residues. Germline V gene lookup returns CDR1 MDHEN and CDR2 SYDVKM. Trimming cost V 10 bases and J 5 bases; bases outside gene matches: 8. CDR3 sequence (DNA): TGTGCCATCACGACAGGGGGCAAGCGAAACACCATATATTTT. It encodes CAITTGGKRNTIYF.

This chain connects TRBV5-1 to TRBJ1-5, with TRBD1 identical over 7 bases. The CDR3 sequence is 13 residues long. Germline trimming cut 5 bases from V and 6 bases from J; bases unmatched to any gene: 5. Germline CDR1 is SGHRS and CDR2 is YFSETQ. Written as DNA, the CDR3 is TGCGCCAGCAGGATCTCAGGGGGTCAGCCCCAGCATTTT. This sequence encodes CASRISGGQPQHF.

The chain recombines TRBV28 with TRBJ2-7; D is perhaps TRBD1 (6 bases). V was clipped by 3 bases and J by 2 bases, with 17 bases between them. The CDR3 is 16 amino acids. Germline V lookup: CDR1 MDHEN, CDR2 SYDVKM. The CDR3 spells CASSLRLDRLTYEQYF. In nucleotides, the CDR3 is TGTGCCAGCAGTTTGAGACTGGACAGATTAACCTACGAGCAGTACTTC.

This chain's CDR3 is CASSRDSHNSPLHF. The CDR3 nucleotides read TGTGCCAGCAGTAGGGACAGCCATAATTCACCCCTCCACTTT. This chain joins TRBV2 and TRBJ1-6; 7 bases are a match to TRBD1. The ends lost 5 bases at V and 5 bases at J; junction bases unmatched: 3. CDR1 SNHLY and CDR2 FYNNEI come from the germline V gene. This CDR3 spans 14 amino acids.

Concerning this clone: Other DNA sequences of this sample code for an identical CDR3. The V gene is TRBV18, the J gene TRBJ1-2; the D gene is possibly TRBD1 (5 bases). V lost 6 bases and J 5 bases, leaving 13 bases between the germline ends. The CDR3 is made up of 13 amino acids. Germline V gene data show CDR1 as KGHSH and CDR2 as LQKENI. CDR3 residues: CASSPGTGYGYTF. The CDR3 region has the DNA TGTGCCAGCTCCCCCGGGACGGGGTATGGCTACACCTTC.

The V gene is TRBV13, the J gene TRBJ2-1; no definite D call. Trimming took off 7 bases at V and 8 bases at J, with 15 bases between the two ends. Germline CDR1 is PRHDT and CDR2 is FYEKMQ (reference sequence). The CDR3 totals 13 residues. CDR3 protein: CASKLRNGDEQFF. The CDR3 bases are TGTGCCAGCAAACTTCGAAACGGTGATGAGCAGTTCTTC.

V is TRBV7-9 and J is TRBJ2-3; D perhaps matches TRBD1 (5 bases). Germline loops: CDR1 SEHNR, CDR2 FQNEAQ (reference sequence). Trimming took off 2 bases at V and 0 bases at J, with 21 bases between the two ends. The CDR3 has 19 residues. CDR3 DNA sequence: TGTGCCAGCAGCTTAAGACAGCCTAATATGCTTTTTAGCACAGATACGCAGTATTTT. It is translated as CASSLRQPNMLFSTDTQYF.

J is TRBJ1-4 and V is TRBV28; TRBD1 aligns across 9 bases. With 7 bases clipped from V and 5 bases from J, the junction kept 2 bases outside the gene matches. The CDR3 totals 13 residues. Germline-derived CDR1 and CDR2 are MDHEN and SYDVKM. The CDR3, as DNA: TGTGCCAGCACCGGGACAGGGAATGAAAAACTGTTTTTT. Translation: CASTGTGNEKLFF. Filled out from reference TRBV28 and TRBJ1-4, the complete variable domain reads DVKVTQSSRYLVKRTGEKVFLECVQDMDHENMFWYRQDPGLGLRLIYFSYDVKMKEKGDIPEGYSVSREKKERFSLILESASTNQTSMYLCASTGTGNEKLFFGSGTQLSVL.

This chain joins TRBV28 and TRBJ1-6; D is undetermined. The germline V gene has CDR1 MDHEN and CDR2 SYDVKM. V lost 4 bases and J 0 bases, leaving 7 bases between the germline ends. The CDR3 is made up of 15 amino acids. The CDR3 is CASSSSSSYNSPLHF. For the CDR3, the DNA is TGTGCCAGCAGTTCCAGCAGCTCCTATAATTCACCCCTCCACTTT.

This chain connects TRBV6-2 or TRBV6-3 to TRBJ1-1; maybe TRBD1 (5 bases). The ends were cut back, 2 bases at V and 6 bases at J, with 22 bases in the middle. Germline loops: CDR1 MNHEY, CDR2 SVGEGT. The CDR3 has 17 amino acids. CDR3 in DNA: TGTGCCAGCAGTTACGGCAAGTCCGGGACGGGAAGGCCTGAAGCTTTCTTT. Its protein is CASSYGKSGTGRPEAFF.

This chain uses TRBV29-1 with TRBJ2-1; 8 bases align to TRBD2. CDR3 length equals 14 residues. J lost 5 bases, V lost 3 bases, and 6 bases had no gene match. Germline lookup yields CDR1 SQVTM and CDR2 ANQGSEA. CDR3 residues: CSVEGPGGDNEQFF. DNA for the CDR3: TGCAGCGTTGAGGGTCCCGGGGGGGACAATGAGCAGTTCTTC.

The chain joins TRBV7-2 to TRBJ2-3; no clear D gene. Germline-derived CDR1 and CDR2 are SGHTA and FQGNSA. This CDR3 has 15 amino acids. V shed 6 bases and J shed 2 bases, with 15 bases lying between them. This CDR3 is CASRPYSTHTDTQYF. The CDR3 nucleotides read TGTGCCAGCAGGCCCTATTCGACCCACACAGATACGCAGTATTTT.

The chain links TRBV5-4 to TRBJ1-1; D possibly corresponds to TRBD1 (5 bases). The CDR3 is made up of 13 amino acids. Germline assignment: CDR1 SGHNT and CDR2 YYREEE (reference sequence). Trimming removed 0 bases at V and 4 bases at J, with 7 bases between. CDR3 region: CASSLVGVTEAFF. As DNA, the CDR3 is TGTGCCAGCAGCTTGGTGGGGGTCACTGAAGCTTTCTTT.

CDR3 DNA: TGTGCCAGCACTGCGGTAGACAGTAGTAGTTCACCCCTCCACTTT. Encoded protein: CASTAVDSSSSPLHF. The V and J genes are TRBV27 and TRBJ1-6; D may be TRBD1 (5 bases). Trimming removed 7 bases from V and 9 bases from J, with 19 bases in between. This CDR3 comprises 15 residues. In germline, CDR1 is MNHEY, CDR2 SMNVEV (reference sequence).

J is TRBJ2-2 and V is TRBV7-2, with D uncertain. CDR1 is SGHTA and CDR2 is FQGNSA in the germline V gene. The CDR3 extends over 14 amino acids. V was cut by 8 bases and J by 1 base, with 11 bases left in between. CDR3 protein: CASLGRLNTGELFF. In DNA, the CDR3 is TGTGCCAGCCTGGGCCGATTGAACACCGGGGAGCTGTTTTTT.

V is TRBV11-2 and J is TRBJ1-1; D gene unclear. V lost 4 bases, J lost 5 bases, and 11 bases lay in between. This CDR3 has 13 amino acids. Germline lookup yields CDR1 SGHAT and CDR2 FQNNGV. The CDR3 DNA sequence: TGTGCCAGCAGCTACGAGGGTTGGACTGAAGCTTTCTTT. The encoded protein is CASSYEGWTEAFF.

CDR3 loop: CSASIGWGNQPQHF. DNA for the CDR3: TGCAGTGCTAGTATTGGATGGGGCAATCAGCCCCAGCATTTT. The chain carries TRBV20-1 and TRBJ1-5; no clear D. Germline CDR1 DFQATT, CDR2 SNEGSKA (reference sequence). The CDR3 spans 14 residues. The ends were cut back, 3 bases at V and 2 bases at J, with 11 bases in the middle.

The chain employs TRBV2 and TRBJ1-4, with D possibly being TRBD1 (6 bases). CDR3 length: 15 residues. Deletions cut 6 bases from V and 8 bases from J, with 19 bases between. Looked up from germline, CDR1 is SNHLY and CDR2 is FYNNEI. The CDR3 DNA sequence: TGTGCCAGCAGGCGGACGTGGGGGCTAGGAGAAAAACTGTTTTTT. This translates into CASRRTWGLGEKLFF.

V gene TRBV4-3 combines with J gene TRBJ2-7; 10 positions match TRBD1. The J segment lost 3 bases and the V segment lost 2 bases, leaving 7 bases of the junction unmatched. The CDR3 covers 16 residues. Looked up from germline, CDR1 is LGHNA and CDR2 is YSLEER. The CDR3 loop is CASSQSGTGEVYEQYF. The CDR3 coding sequence is TGCGCCAGCAGCCAATCCGGGACAGGGGAGGTCTACGAGCAGTACTTC.

The chain combines TRBV3-1 (or the pseudogene TRBV3-2) with TRBJ1-4; D gene uncertain. Per the germline V gene, CDR1 is LGHDT and CDR2 is YNNKEL (reference sequence). Deletions cut 3 bases from V and 0 bases from J, with 8 bases between. The CDR3 extends over 15 amino acids. CDR3 DNA: TGTGCCAGCAGCCAGAACAGAGCAACTAATGAAAAACTGTTTTTT. Translating it yields CASSQNRATNEKLFF.

V is TRBV3-1 (or the pseudogene TRBV3-2) and J is TRBJ2-7; D possibly corresponds to TRBD2 (6 bases). The CDR3 is 14 residues long. Germline V CDR1 and CDR2: LGHDT, YNNKEL (reference sequence). Trimming stripped 4 bases from V and 5 bases from J, with 15 bases between. CDR3 sequence: CASSPSTGVDEQYF. CDR3 in DNA: TGTGCCAGCAGCCCTAGCACGGGGGTTGACGAGCAGTACTTC.